The entry below gives a single T cell receptor beta chain sequence along with its context. Its antigen remains unidentified. The data were taken from a study of T cell repertoires and Cas9 in healthy adults. Study-wide context: CD4 and CD8 compartments: SpCas9-reactive T cells profiled for potency, cytotoxicity, lineage.

The study, taken as a whole, reports: SpCas9-reactive effector T cells were reportedly restrained in vitro by SpCas9-reactive regulatory T cells.

J was trimmed by 0 bases and V by 3 bases; bases with no gene match: 4. The CDR3 is 15 amino acids. The germline V gene encodes CDR1 SGHNT and CDR2 YYREEE (reference sequence). Sequencing was performed with immunoSEQ multiplex PCR; in TCRdb, only in-frame clones are kept and a portion is missing. The sample has over 20,000 clones, 91% seen once. The sequenced sample consisted of CD4+ effector T cells (CD127+, CD25-, CD137-, CD154-) from PBMCs; culture status not recorded. V gene TRBV5-4 combines with J gene TRBJ1-2; 8 nucleotides match TRBD1. This receptor was taken from a human donor in good health. CDR3 in amino acids: CASSSRDRPNYGYTF. In DNA, the CDR3 is TGTGCCAGCAGCTCCCGGGACAGGCCTAACTATGGCTACACCTTC. Based on the CDR3 plus reference TRBV5-4 and TRBJ1-2, the full variable domain is ETGVTQSPTHLIKTRGQQVTLRCSSQSGHNTVSWYQQALGQGPQFIFQYYREEENGRGNFPPRFSGLQFPNYSSELNVNALELDDSALYLCASSSRDRPNYGYTFGSGTRLTVV.